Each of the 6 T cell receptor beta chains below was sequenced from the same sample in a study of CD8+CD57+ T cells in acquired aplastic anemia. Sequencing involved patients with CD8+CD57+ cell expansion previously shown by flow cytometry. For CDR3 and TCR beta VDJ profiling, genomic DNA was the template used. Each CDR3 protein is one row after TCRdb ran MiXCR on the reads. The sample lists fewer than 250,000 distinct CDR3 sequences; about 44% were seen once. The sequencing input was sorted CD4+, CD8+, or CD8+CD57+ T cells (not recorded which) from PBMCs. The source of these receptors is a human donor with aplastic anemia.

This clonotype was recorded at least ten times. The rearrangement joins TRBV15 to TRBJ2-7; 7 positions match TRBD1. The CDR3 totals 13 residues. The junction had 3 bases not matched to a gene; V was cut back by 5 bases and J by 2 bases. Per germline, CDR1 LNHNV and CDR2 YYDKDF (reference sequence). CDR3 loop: CATSGDSTYEQYF. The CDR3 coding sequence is TGTGCCACCAGCGGGGACAGTACCTACGAGCAGTACTTC.

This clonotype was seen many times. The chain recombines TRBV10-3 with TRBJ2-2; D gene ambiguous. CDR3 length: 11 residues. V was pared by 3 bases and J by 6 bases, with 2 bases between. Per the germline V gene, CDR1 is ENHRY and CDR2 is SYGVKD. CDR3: CAISEPGELFF. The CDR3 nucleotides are TGTGCCATCAGTGAACCCGGGGAGCTGTTTTTT.

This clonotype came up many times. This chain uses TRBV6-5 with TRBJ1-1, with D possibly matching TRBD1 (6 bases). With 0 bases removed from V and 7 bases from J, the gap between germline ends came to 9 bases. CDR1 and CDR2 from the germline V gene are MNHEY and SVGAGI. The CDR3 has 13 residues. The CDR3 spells CASSYSDRSEAFF. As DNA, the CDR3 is TGTGCCAGCAGTTACTCGGACAGAAGTGAAGCTTTCTTT.

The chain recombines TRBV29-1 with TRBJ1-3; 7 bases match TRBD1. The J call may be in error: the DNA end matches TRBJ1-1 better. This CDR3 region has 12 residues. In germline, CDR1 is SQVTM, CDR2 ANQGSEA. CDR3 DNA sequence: TGCAGCGTTGATAAGGGACAGCGAGAAGCTTTCTTT. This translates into CSVDKGQREAFF.

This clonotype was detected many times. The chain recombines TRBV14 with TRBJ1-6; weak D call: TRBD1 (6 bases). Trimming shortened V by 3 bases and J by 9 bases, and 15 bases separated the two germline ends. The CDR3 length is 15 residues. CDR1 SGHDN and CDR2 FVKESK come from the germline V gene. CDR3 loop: CASSQGQTLSSPLHF. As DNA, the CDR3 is TGTGCCAGCAGCCAGGGACAAACTTTGAGTTCACCCCTCCACTTT. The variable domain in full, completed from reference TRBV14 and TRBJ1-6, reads EAGVTQFPSHSVIEKGQTVTLRCDPISGHDNLYWYRRVMGKEIKFLLHFVKESKQDESGMPNNRFLAERTGGTYSTLKVQPAELEDSGVYFCASSQGQTLSSPLHFGNGTRLTVT.

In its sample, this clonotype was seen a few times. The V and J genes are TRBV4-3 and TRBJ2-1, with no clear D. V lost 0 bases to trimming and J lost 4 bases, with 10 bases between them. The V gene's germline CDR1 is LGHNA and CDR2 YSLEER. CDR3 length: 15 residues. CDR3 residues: CASSQDPALYNEQFF. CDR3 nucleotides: TGCGCCAGCAGCCAAGATCCGGCTCTATACAATGAGCAGTTCTTC.